The clone carrying this T cell receptor beta chain was counted a single time. The protocol was immunoSEQ multiplex PCR, while the TCRdb copy is restricted to in-frame clones and leaves out a portion. The table shows more than 90,000 clones, with about four fifths occurring only once. The sample comes from a study of OX40 agonist ivuxolimab in advanced cancers. Study background: Partial responses were recorded for three patients, including one with hepatocellular carcinoma and two with cutaneous melanoma.

Cycle 7 day 1, cycle 4 day 1, and baseline were the timepoints at which blood was sampled. The CDR3 has 12 amino acids. Germline V gene sequence: CDR1 SQVTM, CDR2 ANQGSEA. V shed 2 bases, J shed 4 bases, and the junction held 1 base outside the gene matches. The gene calls are TRBV29-1 and TRBJ1-2, with 7 bases fitting TRBD1. The TCR sequence derives from an adult with an advanced solid tumor such as melanoma, head and neck, liver or kidney cancer. The sample consisted of CD4+ or CD8+ T cells sorted from blood, taken in a trial of the OX40 agonist ivuxolimab. The CDR3 sequence: CSVESGGYGYTF. As DNA, the CDR3 is TGCAGCGTTGAATCAGGGGGCTATGGCTACACCTTC. Combining the CDR3 with reference TRBV29-1 and TRBJ1-2 gives the whole variable domain SAVISQKPSRDICQRGTSLTIQCQVDSQVTMMFWYRQQPGQSLTLIATANQGSEATYESGFVIDKFPISRPNLTFSTLTVSNMSPEDSSIYLCSVESGGYGYTFGSGTRLTVV.